Listed below are T cell receptor beta chains from one sample, sequenced in a study of shared clonotypes between healthy human individuals. This table comes from immunoSEQ multiplex PCR, and its TCRdb copy is limited to in-frame clones, with some not included. Among millions of clones listed, just over 90% were seen once. Material: naive CD8+ T cells from PBMCs. The receptors stem from a young man in good health. Some clones in this sample may be carry-over from other donors' samples. The CDR3 runs from the conserved cysteine through the conserved F or W. The order of the fields is D gene, J gene, V gene, CDR3 protein. D genes are given only for firm matches.

>TRBD2|TRBJ2-1|TRBV2
CASSPTGTSGYEQFF
>.|TRBJ1-1|TRBV27
CASSLGRGWTEAFF
>TRBD1|TRBJ2-7|TRBV29-1
CSVGRGRLPNEQYF
>.|TRBJ2-7|TRBV5-1
CASSLPYEQYF
>.|TRBJ2-1|TRBV9
CASSVDGGSYNEQFF
>.|TRBJ1-5|TRBV5-1
CASSIGRGSNQPQHF
>TRBD1|TRBJ1-1|TRBV30
CVEWEGANTEAFF
>.|TRBJ2-3|TRBV5-1
CASRSGNWGTDTQYF
>.|TRBJ1-4|TRBV9
CASSVGEIGLDEKLFF
>.|TRBJ1-5|TRBV28
CASSFAQTNQPQHF
>TRBD1|TRBJ1-4|TRBV4-3
CASSLRDRGNEKLFF
>.|TRBJ1-1|TRBV14
CASSPYSGTEAFF
>.|TRBJ2-1|TRBV7-9
CASSLVGRGSYNEQFF
>.|TRBJ2-3|TRBV21-1
CASTNRALLARTDTQYF
>.|TRBJ1-1|TRBV9
CASSVGPGSTEAFF
>.|TRBJ1-1|TRBV25-1
CASAWGDTEAFF
>.|TRBJ2-2|TRBV18
CASSPRKGFSNTGELFF